This T cell receptor beta chain was captured in a study of cytomegalovirus exposure and HLA in healthy donors (dated by TCRdb to 2017 to 2019). About the investigation overall: An earlier analysis of approximately 550 of the donors reported approximately 300 Gb of sequence data and roughly 100 million unique TCR beta sequences from about 200 million T cells. An early release that covered about 600 HLA-typed donors contained approximately 290 gigabases of sequencing data and 70 million to 100 million unique TCR sequences. Of the 350 to 450 genotyped donors, 65% to 90% were placed in the genetic ancestry cluster associated with self-reported Caucasian donors. The study aimed to test whether cataloging public T cell receptors could reveal signatures of past pathogen exposure. The study profiled the T cell repertoires of under 850 subjects by immunosequencing and related them to cytomegalovirus serostatus. A separate validation cohort of roughly 110 different subjects was used in addition to the roughly 670-subject first cohort. To predict cytomegalovirus infection status, the study combined high-throughput TCR immunosequencing, statistical association of individual TCRs with disease status, and machine learning. A later analysis re-examined previously published TCR beta repertoires from just over 650 donors and added high-resolution HLA genotyping to investigate patterns of TCR occurrence. In the later analysis, no new phenotypic data were used to find candidate immune exposures; instead, reliance was placed on TCR beta sequences and their occurrence across donors. To decide whether each TCR beta V gene segment behaved as functional or pseudogenic, an earlier analysis of fewer than 750 of the donors relied on high-throughput TCR beta sequencing. Donor age, sex, ethnicity and CMV serostatus were collected together with the repertoire data. A later genetic analysis took genome-wide SNP genotypes for about three fifths of the roughly 700 donors and used that subset as a discovery cohort. All discovery cohort repertoires had been generated using a single sequencing platform. Both class I and class II loci were covered by HLA typing, at four-digit resolution. The number of donors typed differed by locus, with roughly 620-630 for A, B, C, DRB1 and DQB1, around 560 for DQA1, 606 for DPA1, and around 460 for DPB1. Four or five DR-DQ haplotypes were handled as single units for association and clustering because linkage in the cohort was strong. Among around 400 genotyped donors of the cohort, an average of around 250,000 unique TCR beta nucleotide sequences was sequenced per donor, of which about 18% were non-productive. General study outcomes and caveats: The authors suggested that the approach could potentially be extended to other disease states and immunological phenotypes. Assigning TCR associations to individual alleles was difficult when HLA alleles, especially DR and DQ, strongly co-occurred. Compared with equally common non-associated chains, HLA-associated TCR beta chains in a later analysis were more clonally expanded and had lower generation probabilities. The earlier analysis of some 560 of the donors excluded some 15 rarely observed V segments, including chromosome 9 orphons, because counts were too low. CMV serostatus was the only immune exposure information available for the cohort. Several of the top co-occurrence clusters appeared to be linked to parvovirus B19, influenza, CMV and Epstein-Barr virus, according to a later analysis. Because some donors lacked HLA typing at each locus, the association tests relied only on the typed subset. A later analysis associated 15,000 or so TCR beta sequences with specific HLA alleles at a false discovery rate of 0.05. A cluster of highly shared sequence variants was judged likely to be a technical artifact of the sequencing pipeline. Only TCR beta chains were sequenced in this cohort, and the absence of alpha or paired-chain data limited detectable features. A further reported finding was that TCR beta sequences accurately predicted the HLA-A and HLA-B alleles for most subjects in the first cohort. Broadly in line with IMGT annotations, most TCR beta V segments showed up in productive rearrangements about 87% or about 30% of the time in an earlier analysis of around 550 of the donors. A later genetic analysis reported fewer N-insertions in productive TCRs among donors in an Asian-associated ancestry cluster than the roughly 700-donor mean. Cytomegalovirus status was reported to be diagnosed by the classifier with high specificity and sensitivity in both the original and validation cohorts. A few of the identified cytomegalovirus-associated TCR beta chains were confirmed in vitro to be specific for cytomegalovirus antigens. In the study, approximately 150 TCR beta chains were listed as associated with cytomegalovirus. In a later analysis, TCR association rates were found to vary across HLA loci, with the most associated TCRs seen for DRB1 alleles and the fewest for HLA-C alleles. Across donors, most TCR sequences were observed very rarely, whereas some public TCRs were present in many individuals. Some IMGT-functional V segments, including TRBV6-2 and TRBV6-3, could not be told apart with the 87-base-pair reads, so those segments were excluded. A later genetic analysis associated a missense DCLRE1C variant with V-gene and J-gene trimming of TCR beta chains, and an independent cohort replicated the association. A later analysis found that most CMV-associated TCR beta chains appeared HLA-restricted, with HLA associations seemingly driven largely by CMV exposure. The presence/absence analyses assumed that sequencing depth was roughly uniform across donors, and that assumption may not be true. Correlated functional status among segregating V segments might reflect linkage disequilibrium, but an unknown experimental factor could not be ruled out.

The junction carries 8 bases between V and J, which are trimmed by 1 base and 0 bases respectively. Per the germline V gene, SGHRS is the CDR1 and YFSETQ is the CDR2. The CDR3 starts with the cysteine, ends with the phenylalanine, and has 15 residues. Here the CDR3 DNA is all that survives: 45 bases in frame from base 1. About this clone itself: Its binding antigen is unknown. Base qualities are not at hand, and no much larger clone is one base apart.

The cohort was made up of approximately 670 healthy bone marrow donors. At the time of sampling, all cohort members were nominally healthy, though unrecorded immune exposures were likely present. The donor tested CMV seronegative and was one of the 352 seronegative cohort members. A peripheral blood sample was provided by each donor, and peripheral blood mononuclear cells were used for TCR beta sequencing. The Qiagen DNeasy Blood Extraction Kit was used to extract genomic DNA from the blood cell samples. To prepare the library, the immunoSEQ multiplex PCR assay was applied. For the multiplex PCR, a mixture combining 60 forward primers for TCR Vbeta segments and 13 reverse primers for TCR Jbeta segments was used. The CDR3 region of rearranged TCR beta genes was amplified from genomic DNA with a multiplex PCR assay. On the Illumina HiSeq System, the amplified TCR beta libraries were sequenced as 87-base-pair reads. As for how the authors treated the data: A later analysis tallied approximately 87 million unique TCR beta chains across the 610 or so repertoires, and about 10 million of those chains were shared by two or more donors. Raw reads were error-corrected and collapsed into unique sequences with a nearest-neighbor algorithm that merged closely related sequences to remove PCR and sequencing errors. CDR3 sequences were aligned to IMGT reference sequences to assign V, D and J gene segments. Each retained sequence needed at least a six-nucleotide match to both a V gene segment and a J gene segment. Rearrangements were classified as productive when the CDR3 lacked stop codons and remained in frame with V and J, and all other rearrangements were classified as non-productive. CDR3 was defined by IMGT convention, running from the second conserved V-encoded cysteine to the conserved J-encoded phenylalanine. Sequences without an unambiguous match to a single V gene segment were excluded from the earlier analysis of about 630 of the donors. In an earlier analysis of 587 of the donors, V segments were called functional above 56.7% productive rearrangements and were called segregating when the between-donor standard deviation exceeded 5%. To diagnose cytomegalovirus status from the catalog of TCR beta chain sequences, a statistical classification framework was built. V and J gene assignment, in a later analysis, came from comparing TCR nucleotide sequences with IMGT/GENE-DB human TR gene sequences. In a later analysis, CDR3 sequences and most-parsimonious VDJ recombination scenarios were assigned using the TCRdist pipeline. In a later analysis, each TCR beta chain was defined by its CDR3 amino acid sequence together with its V-gene family, and reads lacking a unique V-gene family were excluded. In a later analysis, approximately 590 highly shared, low-generation-probability nucleotide sequences were removed to address suspected cross-contamination and a sequencing artifact. In a later analysis, a clonal expansion index was calculated for each public chain from normalized within-repertoire ranks of inferred template counts. Generation probabilities in a later analysis came from a VDJ recombination model fitted to out-of-frame rearrangements, and those results were checked against IGoR. A later analysis scored TCR-TCR, TCR-HLA and TCR-CMV co-occurrence with hypergeometric tests, applying a repertoire-size bias correction to TCR pairs. False discovery rates were estimated in a later analysis by permuting HLA or CMV assignments 20 times. In a later analysis, co-occurring TCRs were grouped using DBSCAN, with TCRdist sequence similarity added in when clustering inside HLA-allele-positive subsets. Repertoires with fewer than 30,000 or more than 120,000 public chains were left out of co-occurrence clustering, as were about five repertoires with anomalous nucleotide sharing. This is the immuneACCESS table as TCRdb keeps it, with only in-frame sequences that have V and J called. A part of the clones is gone; compared with another copy, unresolved V genes explain less than half, and the rest is unexplained. The V and J calls and clone size are taken from that table; D and trimming were inferred from the DNA. A total of 150,000 or so clones appear in this sample, 65% to 80% of them only once. The ten biggest clones cover over 6% of the sample.

The specimen sequenced was PBMCs. The receptor chain draws on TRBV5-1 and TRBJ1-3, and the D gene may be TRBD1, 5 bases matching. This receptor was identified in a man under 40 in good health and CMV-seronegative. In nucleotides, the sequence is TGCGCCAGCAGCTTGACAGGCCTCTCTGGAAACACCATATATTTT. This is translated as CASSLTGLSGNTIYF.